Below are 15 T cell receptor beta chains sequenced from a single sample in a study of shared clonotypes between healthy human individuals. The protocol was immunoSEQ multiplex PCR, while the TCRdb copy is restricted to in-frame clones and leaves out a portion. The table records 600,000 to 750,000 clones, roughly 87% of them present only once. Sequencing was performed on memory CD8+ T cells from PBMCs. Subset meaning: CD45RO+ cells pooled with CCR7-negative TemRA cells. These receptors all come from a man aged 18 to 30 in good health. Some clones in this sample may be carry-over from other donors' samples.

This chain uses TRBV7-2 with TRBJ2-5; either TRBD1 or TRBD2 may fit D (6 bases each). V was shortened by 3 bases and J by 4 bases, with 21 bases between the two germline ends. The CDR3 runs 17 residues. Germline V gene data show CDR1 as SGHTA and CDR2 as FQGNSA. CDR3 nucleotide sequence: TGTGCCAGCAGCTTGCCCCCCGACAGGCTGGAGGGAGAGACCCAGTACTTC. Protein: CASSLPPDRLEGETQYF.

This rearrangement joins TRBV5-8 to TRBJ2-1; D is unresolved. The germline V and J ends were trimmed by 0 bases and 4 bases, with 5 bases remaining between them. The CDR3 extends over 13 amino acids. CDR1 and CDR2 from the germline V gene are SGHTS and YDEGEE. The CDR3 spells CASSLVQYNEQFF. For the CDR3, the DNA is TGTGCCAGCAGCTTGGTTCAATACAATGAGCAGTTCTTC.

The J gene is TRBJ1-1, the V gene TRBV10-3, with 9 bases that match TRBD1. The CDR3 consists of 16 residues. Germline loops: CDR1 ENHRY, CDR2 SYGVKD. Germline trimming cut 2 bases from V and 5 bases from J; bases unmatched to any gene: 9. The CDR3 DNA is TGTGCCATCAGTGAGCCCCGGGGACAGGGAGTTACTGAAGCTTTCTTT. As protein: CAISEPRGQGVTEAFF.

The CDR3 DNA sequence: TGTGCCAGCAGCGTAGGTGGGGTTGACACCGGGGAGCTGTTTTTT. Protein product: CASSVGGVDTGELFF. The chain carries TRBV9 and TRBJ2-2; D not certain. The CDR3 is made up of 15 amino acids. The ends were cut back, 0 bases at V and 3 bases at J, with 9 bases in the middle. The germline CDR1 and CDR2 sequences are SGDLS and YYNGEE.

The chain couples TRBV9 to TRBJ1-1, with TRBD1 identical over 7 bases. Germline CDR1 SGDLS, CDR2 YYNGEE. V was clipped by 0 bases and J by 8 bases; unmatched bases: 7. This CDR3 has 14 amino acids. The CDR3 nucleotides read TGTGCCAGCAGCGTAGCGGTGACAGGGATGGAAGCTTTCTTT. Translating it yields CASSVAVTGMEAFF. Filled out from reference TRBV9 and TRBJ1-1, the complete variable domain reads DSGVTQTPKHLITATGQRVTLRCSPRSGDLSVYWYQQSLDQGLQFLIQYYNGEERAKGNILERFSAQQFPDLHSELNLSSLELGDSALYFCASSVAVTGMEAFFGQGTRLTVV.

The sample holds a few counts of this clone. This sequence joins TRBV19 and TRBJ2-6; no definite D call. Germline V lookup: CDR1 LNHDA, CDR2 SQIVND (reference sequence). V was trimmed by 3 bases and J by 2 bases, leaving 8 bases between them. CDR3 size: 15 residues. This CDR3 is CASSMSITGANVLTF. The CDR3 DNA reads TGTGCCAGTAGTATGAGCATAACTGGGGCCAACGTCCTGACTTTC.

The chain joins TRBV27 to TRBJ2-2; D may be TRBD1 or TRBD2 (6 bases each). CDR1 MNHEY and CDR2 SMNVEV come from the germline V gene (reference sequence). CDR3 length: 16 residues. Between the trimmed V and J ends, which lost 2 bases and 4 bases, there was a span of 14 bases. DNA for the CDR3: TGTGCCAGCAGTTTAAGCCCGGGGGCGAGCACCGGGGAGCTGTTTTTT. Protein product: CASSLSPGASTGELFF.

The rearrangement uses TRBV9 and TRBJ1-3, with unresolved D. The CDR3 is 15 amino acids. Germline V gene sequence: CDR1 SGDLS, CDR2 YYNGEE. The V end was cut by 0 bases, the J end by 2 bases, with 9 bases between. CDR3 sequence (DNA): TGTGCCAGCAGCGTAGATCCAGGCACTGGAAACACCATATATTTT. Encoded protein: CASSVDPGTGNTIYF.

This chain joins TRBV6-5 and TRBJ2-1; weak D call: TRBD1 (5 bases). In germline, CDR1 is MNHEY, CDR2 SVGAGI. The V and J ends lost 3 bases and 4 bases respectively, with 10 bases between them. CDR3 length: 14 amino acids. The CDR3 nucleotides are TGTGCCAGCAGTTATTACACAGGATACAATGAGCAGTTCTTC. Its translation is CASSYYTGYNEQFF.

The chain couples TRBV7-3 to TRBJ2-2; 8 bases agree with TRBD1. From germline, CDR1 is SGHTA and CDR2 FQGTGA. V lost 5 bases to trimming and J lost 2 bases; unmatched junction nucleotides: 13. The CDR3 has 18 amino acids. As DNA, the CDR3 is TGTGCCAGCAGCCACCCCCCATTGACAGGGGATAACACCGGGGAGCTGTTTTTT. This codes for CASSHPPLTGDNTGELFF.

This clone was counted only a few times. This rearrangement joins TRBV6-4 to TRBJ2-3, with 9 bases lining up with TRBD2. The V segment lost 6 bases and the J segment 1 base; nucleotides outside the gene matches: 5. The CDR3 contains 15 residues. Germline V gene data show CDR1 as MRHNA and CDR2 as SNTAGT. CDR3 DNA: TGTGCCAGCAGCTCCTCTAGCGGGGGCACAGATACGCAGTATTTT. This encodes CASSSSSGGTDTQYF.

The rearrangement links TRBV28 to TRBJ1-3, with TRBD1 matching over 7 bases. The V gene's germline CDR1 is MDHEN and CDR2 SYDVKM. The CDR3 has 15 amino acids. Losses at the gene ends were 5 bases for V and 8 bases for J; bases not matched to a gene: 12. This CDR3 reads CASSPMTGMVDTIYF. As DNA, the CDR3 is TGTGCCAGCAGTCCGATGACAGGGATGGTAGACACCATATATTTT.

The gene calls are TRBV27 and TRBJ2-7; the match to TRBD2 covers 7 bases. CDR3 length: 18 residues. The junction had 20 bases not matched to a gene; V was cut back by 3 bases and J by 6 bases. Looked up from germline, CDR1 is MNHEY and CDR2 is SMNVEV (reference sequence). The CDR3 DNA follows: TGTGCCAGCAGTTTGAGGGGAGGAGGCGGCGGGGGTTTTGGCGAGCAGTACTTC. Its translation: CASSLRGGGGGGFGEQYF.

The CDR3 reads CASSEGHQYEQYF. The CDR3 DNA reads TGTGCCAGCAGTGAGGGGCACCAGTACGAGCAGTACTTC. The chain employs TRBV27 and TRBJ2-7, with D perhaps being TRBD1 or TRBD2 (5 bases each). CDR1 is MNHEY and CDR2 is SMNVEV in the germline V gene (reference sequence). The V and J ends lost 5 bases and 4 bases respectively, with 12 bases between them. CDR3 length: 13 amino acids.

The chain carries TRBV19 and TRBJ1-2; 8 bases are shared with TRBD1. The V segment lost 3 bases and the J segment 2 bases; nucleotides outside the gene matches: 2. The germline CDR1 and CDR2 sequences are LNHDA and SQIVND (reference sequence). This CDR3 comprises 14 residues. Here the CDR3 DNA reads TGTGCCAGTAGTATCAGGGGGCTGAACTATGGCTACACCTTC. Encoded protein: CASSIRGLNYGYTF.